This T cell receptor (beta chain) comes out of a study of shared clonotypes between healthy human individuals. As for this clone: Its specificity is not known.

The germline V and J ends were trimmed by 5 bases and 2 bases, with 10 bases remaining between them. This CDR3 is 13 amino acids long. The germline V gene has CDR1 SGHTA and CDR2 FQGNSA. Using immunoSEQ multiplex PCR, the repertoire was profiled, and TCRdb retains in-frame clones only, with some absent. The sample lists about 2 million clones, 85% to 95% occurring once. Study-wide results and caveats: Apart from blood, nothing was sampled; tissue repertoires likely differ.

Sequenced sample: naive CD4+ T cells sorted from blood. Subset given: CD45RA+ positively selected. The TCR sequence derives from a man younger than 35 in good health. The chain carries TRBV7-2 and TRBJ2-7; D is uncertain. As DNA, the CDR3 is TGTGCCAGCAGCCCAAGGGCTCCCTACGAGCAGTACTTC. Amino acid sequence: CASSPRAPYEQYF.